This TCR beta chain was captured in a study of T cell clonotyping in hematopoietic cell transplantation. The assay was immunoSEQ multiplex PCR, and TCRdb's table has in-frame clones only and misses some. The sample has about 19,000 clones, roughly three quarters seen once; the top ten hold 14% to 15%. Points on this clone: Its specificity is unknown.

Study-wide findings and caveats: No sorting was done, leaving CD4 and CD8 contributions mixed.

The CDR3 is 17 amino acids. From germline, CDR1 is MNHEY and CDR2 SMNVEV (reference sequence). V lost 4 bases and J lost 5, with 22 bases in between. The sequence derives from a man in his sixties in good health. Some clones in this sample may be carry-over from other donors' samples. The genes are TRBV27 and TRBJ2-3; TRBD1 is a possible D gene (5 bases). Sequenced input: peripheral blood mononuclear cells. CDR3 in amino acids: CASSSPQRSGTGDTQYF. The CDR3 DNA is TGTGCCAGCAGTTCTCCCCAGCGCTCTGGAACAGGAGATACGCAGTATTTT.